The text below deals with one T cell receptor (beta chain). The data belong to a study of spatial heterogeneity in lung cancer. Time point defined: blood at routine non-recurrence follow-up after resection. The CDR3 is 14 amino acids. CDR1 and CDR2 (germline): SQVTM, ANQGSEA. Trimming removed 7 bases from V and 0 bases from J, with 14 bases in between. Individually, TCR cDNA molecules were each labelled with a unique molecular identifier. TCRdb passed the 5' RACE reads through MiXCR, listing each CDR3 protein once. This table has 110,000 or so distinct CDR3 sequences, under 14% appearing once. J is TRBJ2-3 and V is TRBV29-1; perhaps TRBD2 as D (6 bases). This specimen consisted of PBMCs, obtained at follow-up. The clonotype comes from a female donor with early-stage non-small cell lung cancer. The CDR3 region is CSATTRSSTDTQYF. The CDR3 DNA reads as TGCAGCGCTACGACTAGATCCAGCACAGATACGCAGTATTTT.